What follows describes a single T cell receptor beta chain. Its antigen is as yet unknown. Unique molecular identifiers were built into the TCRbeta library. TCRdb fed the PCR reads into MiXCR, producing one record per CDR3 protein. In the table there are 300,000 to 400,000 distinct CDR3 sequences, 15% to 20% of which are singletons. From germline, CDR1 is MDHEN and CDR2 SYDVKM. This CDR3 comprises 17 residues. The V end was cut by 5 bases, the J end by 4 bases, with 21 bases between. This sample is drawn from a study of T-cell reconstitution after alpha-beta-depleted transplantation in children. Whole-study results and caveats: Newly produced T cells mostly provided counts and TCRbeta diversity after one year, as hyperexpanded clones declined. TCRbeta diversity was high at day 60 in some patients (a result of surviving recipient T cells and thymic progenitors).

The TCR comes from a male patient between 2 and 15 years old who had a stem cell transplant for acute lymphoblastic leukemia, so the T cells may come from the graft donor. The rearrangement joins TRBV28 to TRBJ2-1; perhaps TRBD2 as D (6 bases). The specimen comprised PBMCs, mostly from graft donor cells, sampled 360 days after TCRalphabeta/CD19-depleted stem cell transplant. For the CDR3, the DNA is TGTGCCAGCAGTCCCAGGGCAACCGCGCGGGGATACAATGAGCAGTTCTTC. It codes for CASSPRATARGYNEQFF.